The 23 T cell receptor beta chains presented below share a single source sample, sequenced in a study of T cells after yellow fever vaccination. One entry per CDR3 protein results from TCRdb running MiXCR on the 5' RACE reads. The table lists 120,000 or so distinct CDR3 sequences, about 8.4% of them singletons. The input for sequencing was CD8+ T cells sorted from PBMCs, taken on the day of the yellow fever booster vaccination. The source is a man younger than 30 who received the YFV17D yellow fever vaccine.

This sequence joins TRBV7-9 and TRBJ2-7; maybe TRBD2 (6 bases). CDR1 is SEHNR, CDR2 FQNEAQ, per germline (reference sequence). The CDR3 has 16 amino acids. V dropped 1 base and J dropped 0 bases, with 13 bases sitting between them. Here the CDR3 reads CASSLGGGLSSYEQYF. The DNA of the CDR3 is TGTGCCAGCAGCTTAGGCGGAGGGCTAAGCTCCTACGAGCAGTACTTC.

This chain uses TRBV24-1 with TRBJ2-3, with 7 positions matching TRBD2. The length of the CDR3 is 12 residues. With V trimmed by 9 bases and J by 4 bases, 3 bases remained unmatched. Germline CDR1 KGHDR, CDR2 SFDVKD. For the CDR3, the DNA is TGTGCCACCTCGGGGGGTCCAGATACGCAGTATTTT. Translated: CATSGGPDTQYF.

The chain couples TRBV12-3 or TRBV12-4 to TRBJ2-3; 9 nucleotides match TRBD1. V gave up 6 bases and J gave up 2 bases; unmatched junction bases: 6. The CDR3 is 15 amino acids. CDR3 nucleotides: TGTGCCAGCAGGCCGGGACAGGGAACCACAGATACGCAGTATTTT. Protein sequence: CASRPGQGTTDTQYF.

There are a few counts of this clonotype. This rearrangement joins TRBV30 to TRBJ2-2; D uncertain. Germline CDR1 is GTSNPN and CDR2 is SVGIG (reference sequence). Trimming took off 4 bases at V and 1 base at J, with 10 bases between the two ends. The CDR3 loop spans 14 amino acids. CDR3 loop: CAWTWAGNTGELFF. The DNA of the CDR3 is TGTGCCTGGACGTGGGCAGGGAACACCGGGGAGCTGTTTTTT.

This clonotype has more than one count but fewer than ten. V is TRBV5-1 and J is TRBJ2-1; 10 bases are shared with TRBD1. The ends lost 4 bases at V and 7 bases at J; junction bases unmatched: 5. Germline V gene sequence: CDR1 SGHRS, CDR2 YFSETQ. The CDR3 runs 14 residues. The CDR3 nucleotides are TGCGCCAGCAGCACTCCGGGACAGGGGAATGAGCAGTTCTTC. Protein: CASSTPGQGNEQFF. Complete variable domain (other parts from reference TRBV5-1 and TRBJ2-1): KAGVTQTPRYLIKTRGQQVTLSCSPISGHRSVSWYQQTPGQGLQFLFEYFSETQRNKGNFPGRFSGRQFSNSRSEMNVSTLELGDSALYLCASSTPGQGNEQFFGPGTRLTVL.

This clonotype turned up a few times. CDR3 DNA sequence: TGCGCCAGCAGCTTGGAGGGGCAGGGATCGGATGAGCAGTTCTTC. Its protein product is CASSLEGQGSDEQFF. This chain connects TRBV5-1 to TRBJ2-1, with D perhaps TRBD1 (5 bases). Per the germline V gene, CDR1 is SGHRS and CDR2 is YFSETQ. V lost 0 bases and J 8 bases, leaving 15 bases between the germline ends. This CDR3 region has 15 residues.

The chain recombines TRBV7-2 with TRBJ2-2, with D perhaps assigned TRBD1 or TRBD2 (5 bases each). The CDR3 length is 17 residues. Germline CDR1 and CDR2: SGHTA and FQGNSA. The V end was cut by 5 bases, the J end by 4 bases, with 20 bases between. CDR3 sequence: CASSLRTGTGFTGELFF. The CDR3 DNA reads TGTGCCAGCAGCCTTAGGACCGGGACGGGATTCACCGGGGAGCTGTTTTTT. The whole variable domain, remainder taken from reference TRBV7-2 and TRBJ2-2, is GAGVSQSPSNKVTEKGKDVELRCDPISGHTALYWYRQSLGQGLEFLIYFQGNSAPDKSGLPSDRFSAERTGGSVSTLTIQRTQQEDSAVYLCASSLRTGTGFTGELFFGEGSRLTVL.

The chain joins TRBV5-5 to TRBJ1-2; TRBD1 matches at 8 bases. CDR3 size: 18 residues. After removal of 1 base from V and 3 bases from J, the junction contained 14 bases not matched to a gene. CDR1 is SGHKS, CDR2 YYEKEE, per germline (reference sequence). DNA of the CDR3: TGTGCCAGCAGCTTGTACCGAGGACAGGGCCCCTCTGACTATGGCTACACCTTC. Translation gives CASSLYRGQGPSDYGYTF.

This clonotype was counted many times. CDR3 sequence (DNA): TGTGCCAGCAGCTCGAGCTCAGGGGGCTGGGAGACCCAGTACTTC. It encodes CASSSSSGGWETQYF. The chain couples TRBV7-9 to TRBJ2-5, with TRBD1 matching 8 bases. The CDR3 runs 15 residues. J lost 5 bases, V lost 4 bases, and 9 bases had no gene match. CDR1 and CDR2 (germline): SEHNR, FQNEAQ (reference sequence).

This clonotype was seen many times. The CDR3: CASNTAGLEDTQYF. CDR3 in DNA: TGTGCCAGCAATACGGCGGGGCTAGAAGATACGCAGTATTTT. V and J are TRBV12-3 or TRBV12-4 and TRBJ2-3; TRBD2 might be the D (6 bases). The CDR3 spans 14 residues. V lost 7 bases, J lost 5 bases, and 16 bases lay in between.

This clonotype has only a few counts. V gene TRBV3-1 combines with J gene TRBJ2-1; the D gene is possibly TRBD2 (5 bases). Trimming shortened V by 5 bases and J by 5 bases, and 16 bases separated the two germline ends. CDR3 length: 15 residues. The germline V gene has CDR1 LGHDT and CDR2 YNNKEL (reference sequence). DNA for the CDR3: TGTGCCAGCAGCAACTCGGGGATTAAAGACAATGAGCAGTTCTTC. The encoded protein is CASSNSGIKDNEQFF.

This clonotype occurred many times. The J gene is TRBJ2-2, the V gene TRBV25-1, with D perhaps matching TRBD1 or TRBD2 (5 bases each). CDR3 length: 17 amino acids. Germline-derived CDR1 and CDR2 are MGHDK and SYGVNS. The V end lost 4 bases, the J end lost 1 base, and 16 bases lay between the germline ends. CDR3 loop: CASSGLTGGGNTGELFF. In DNA, the CDR3 is TGTGCCAGCAGTGGCTTAACAGGAGGAGGGAACACCGGGGAGCTGTTTTTT.

This clonotype was observed a handful of times. This chain joins TRBV4-1 and TRBJ2-7; TRBD1 might be the D (6 bases). Per germline, CDR1 MGHRA and CDR2 YSYEKL. This CDR3 is 14 amino acids long. V gave up 1 base and J gave up 4 bases, with 11 bases separating them. The CDR3 DNA reads TGCGCCAGCAGCCAAGGGCAGGGGTGGTACGAGCAGTACTTC. Encoded protein: CASSQGQGWYEQYF.

This clonotype was picked up a small number of times. V and J are TRBV27 and TRBJ1-2; 8 positions match TRBD1. After removal of 0 bases from V and 3 bases from J, the junction contained 6 bases not matched to a gene. CDR1 MNHEY and CDR2 SMNVEV come from the germline V gene (reference sequence). CDR3 size: 16 residues. The DNA of the CDR3 is TGTGCCAGCAGTTTATCGCTGCCAGGGGGCGACTATGGCTACACCTTC. Its translation: CASSLSLPGGDYGYTF.

This clonotype appeared a few times. The chain combines TRBV29-1 with TRBJ2-7; 11 bases map to TRBD1. Germline assignment: CDR1 SQVTM and CDR2 ANQGSEA. The CDR3 covers 15 residues. J lost 2 bases, V lost 3 bases, and 6 bases had no gene match. The CDR3 DNA sequence: TGCAGCGTTGATGGGACAGGGGGGACTACCTACGAGCAGTACTTC. This codes for CSVDGTGGTTYEQYF.

This chain links TRBV6-1 with TRBJ1-2; D uncertain. CDR3 length: 16 amino acids. CDR1 is MNHNS and CDR2 is SASEGT in the germline V gene. V was clipped by 3 bases and J by 4 bases, with 18 bases between them. DNA for the CDR3: TGTGCCAGCAGTGATGGCGGGTCCGGGCCGGTCTATGGCTACACCTTC. This gives the protein CASSDGGSGPVYGYTF.

This clonotype was detected a few times. This chain connects TRBV10-3 to TRBJ2-5, with D possibly being TRBD1 or TRBD2 (5 bases each). The V and J ends lost 8 bases and 4 bases respectively, with 17 bases between them. This CDR3 comprises 14 residues. The V gene's germline CDR1 is ENHRY and CDR2 SYGVKD. In nucleotides, the CDR3 is TGTGCCATCGCTCCCGGGACCCACCTAGAGACCCAGTACTTC. It specifies CAIAPGTHLETQYF.

This clonotype was seen a few times. The chain carries TRBV7-8 and TRBJ2-1; D remains ambiguous. Germline V gene lookup returns CDR1 SGHVS and CDR2 FQNEAQ. Trimming cost V 8 bases and J 4 bases, with 6 bases left between them. The CDR3 runs to 11 residues. CDR3 region: CASGEYNEQFF. As DNA, the CDR3 is TGTGCCAGCGGAGAATACAATGAGCAGTTCTTC. The complete variable domain, with remaining parts taken from reference TRBV7-8 and TRBJ2-1, reads GAGVSQSPRYKVAKRGQDVALRCDPISGHVSLFWYQQALGQGPEFLTYFQNEAQLDKSGLPSDRFFAERPEGSVSTLKIQRTQQEDSAVYLCASGEYNEQFFGPGTRLTVL.

This clonotype has a handful of counts. The chain combines TRBV21-1 with TRBJ2-5; TRBD1 is taken as the D call from the table, unchecked against the DNA. TRBV21-1 constitutes a pseudogene. The CDR3 covers 16 residues. The chain's CDR3 is CASSKVDRGREETQYF. DNA of the CDR3: TGTGCCAGCAGCAAAGTGGACAGGGGGAGGGAGGAGACCCAGTACTTC.

A few counts support this clonotype. This chain uses TRBV15 with TRBJ2-7; no firm D call. The V end was cut by 0 bases, the J end by 9 bases, with 24 bases between. Germline CDR1 LNHNV, CDR2 YYDKDF (reference sequence). The CDR3 is made up of 17 amino acids. CDR3 protein: CATSRDLSRTNLGGQYV. DNA of the CDR3: TGTGCCACCAGCAGAGATCTCTCCAGGACGAACCTAGGCGGGCAGTACGTC.

This clonotype was observed a handful of times. The genes are TRBV10-2 and TRBJ2-3; 8 bases align to TRBD2. V was clipped by 9 bases and J by 6 bases; unmatched bases: 5. This CDR3 contains 12 residues. The germline V gene encodes CDR1 WSHSY and CDR2 SAAADI. The CDR3 DNA follows: TGCGCCAGTTCGGGGGGGAGCGATACGCAGTATTTT. Its protein is CASSGGSDTQYF.

This clonotype was counted ten times or more. V gene TRBV7-2 combines with J gene TRBJ1-6; D gene ambiguous. The CDR3 has 15 amino acids. Trimming pared 2 bases from V and 13 bases from J, leaving 18 bases between. Germline lookup yields CDR1 SGHTA and CDR2 FQGNSA. This chain's CDR3 is CASSLRWQGLWPLHF. CDR3 DNA: TGTGCCAGCAGCTTAAGATGGCAAGGATTGTGGCCCCTCCACTTT.

J is TRBJ2-5 and V is TRBV11-2, with D hard to call. V was cut by 5 bases and J by 1 base, with 11 bases left in between. The CDR3 is 14 residues long. CDR1 is SGHAT, CDR2 FQNNGV, per germline. The CDR3 sequence is CASSVQLSQETQYF. The CDR3 nucleotides are TGTGCCAGCAGCGTTCAGTTATCCCAAGAGACCCAGTACTTC.